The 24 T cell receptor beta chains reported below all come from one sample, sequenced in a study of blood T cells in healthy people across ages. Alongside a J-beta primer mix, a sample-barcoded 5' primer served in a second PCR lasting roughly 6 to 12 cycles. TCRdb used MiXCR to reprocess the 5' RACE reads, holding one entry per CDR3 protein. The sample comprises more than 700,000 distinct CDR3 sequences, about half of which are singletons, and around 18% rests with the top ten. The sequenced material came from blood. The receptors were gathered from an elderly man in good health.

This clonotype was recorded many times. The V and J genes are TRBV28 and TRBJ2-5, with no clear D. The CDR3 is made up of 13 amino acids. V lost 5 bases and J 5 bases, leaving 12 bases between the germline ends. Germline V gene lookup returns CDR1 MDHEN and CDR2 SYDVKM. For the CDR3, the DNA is TGTGCCAGCAGTGTAGACGGTGCGGAGACCCAGTACTTC. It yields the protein CASSVDGAETQYF.

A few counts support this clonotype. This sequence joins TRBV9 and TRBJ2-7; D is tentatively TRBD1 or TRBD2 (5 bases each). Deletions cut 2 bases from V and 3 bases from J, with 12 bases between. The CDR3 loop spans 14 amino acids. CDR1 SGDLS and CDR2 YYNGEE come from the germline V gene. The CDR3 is CASSVFGDGYEQYF. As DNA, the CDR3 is TGTGCCAGCAGCGTGTTTGGGGACGGCTACGAGCAGTACTTC.

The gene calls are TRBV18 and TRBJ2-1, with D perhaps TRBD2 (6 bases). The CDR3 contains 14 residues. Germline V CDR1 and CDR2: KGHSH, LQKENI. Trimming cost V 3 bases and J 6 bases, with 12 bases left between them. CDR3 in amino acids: CASSPLGTSNEQFF. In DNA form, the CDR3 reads TGTGCCAGCTCACCTCTGGGGACTTCCAATGAGCAGTTCTTC. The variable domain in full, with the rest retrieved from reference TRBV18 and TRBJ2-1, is NAGVMQNPRHLVRRRGQEARLRCSPMKGHSHVYWYRQLPEEGLKFMVYLQKENIIDESGMPKERFSAEFPKEGPSILRIQQVVRGDSAAYFCASSPLGTSNEQFFGPGTRLTVL.

The CDR3, as DNA: TGTGCCAGCAGTGCGCCTGACTGGAACAATGAGCAGTACTTC. Its protein is CASSAPDWNNEQYF. The genes are TRBV28 and TRBJ2-7; D is unresolved. Germline CDR1 and CDR2: MDHEN and SYDVKM. CDR3 size: 14 residues. Trimming shortened V by 5 bases and J by 7 bases, and 18 bases separated the two germline ends.

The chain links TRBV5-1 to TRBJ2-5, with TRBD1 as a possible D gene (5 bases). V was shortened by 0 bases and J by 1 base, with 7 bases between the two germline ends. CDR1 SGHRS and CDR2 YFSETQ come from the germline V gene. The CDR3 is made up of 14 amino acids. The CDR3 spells CASSLEGVQETQYF. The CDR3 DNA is TGCGCCAGCAGCTTGGAAGGGGTCCAAGAGACCCAGTACTTC. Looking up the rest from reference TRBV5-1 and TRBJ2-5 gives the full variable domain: KAGVTQTPRYLIKTRGQQVTLSCSPISGHRSVSWYQQTPGQGLQFLFEYFSETQRNKGNFPGRFSGRQFSNSRSEMNVSTLELGDSALYLCASSLEGVQETQYFGPGTRLLVL.

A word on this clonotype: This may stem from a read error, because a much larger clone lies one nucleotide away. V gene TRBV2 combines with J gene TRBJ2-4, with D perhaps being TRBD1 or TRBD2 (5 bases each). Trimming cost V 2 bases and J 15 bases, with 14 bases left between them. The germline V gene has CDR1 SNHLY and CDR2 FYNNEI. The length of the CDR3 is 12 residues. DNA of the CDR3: TGTGCCAGCAGTGAATCCGAGCAGGGACGGTACTTC. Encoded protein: CASSESEQGRYF.

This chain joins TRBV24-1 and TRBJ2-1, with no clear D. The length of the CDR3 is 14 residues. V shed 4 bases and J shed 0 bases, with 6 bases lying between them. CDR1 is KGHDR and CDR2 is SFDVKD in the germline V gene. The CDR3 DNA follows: TGTGCCACCAGTGACCGTAGCTCCTACAATGAGCAGTTCTTC. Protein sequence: CATSDRSSYNEQFF.

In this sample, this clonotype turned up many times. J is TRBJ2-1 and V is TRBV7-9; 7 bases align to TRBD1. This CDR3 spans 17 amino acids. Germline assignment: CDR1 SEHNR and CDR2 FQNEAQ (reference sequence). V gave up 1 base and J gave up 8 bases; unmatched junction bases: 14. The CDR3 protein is CASSLGWLLQGFDEQFF. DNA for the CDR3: TGTGCCAGCAGCTTAGGGTGGCTGTTACAGGGGTTCGATGAGCAGTTCTTC.

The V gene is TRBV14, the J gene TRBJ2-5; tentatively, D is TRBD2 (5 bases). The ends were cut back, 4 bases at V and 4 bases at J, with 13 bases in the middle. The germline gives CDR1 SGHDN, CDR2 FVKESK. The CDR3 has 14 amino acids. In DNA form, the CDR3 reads TGTGCCAGCAGCCTAGAGGGTTGGAGAGAGACCCAGTACTTC. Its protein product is CASSLEGWRETQYF.

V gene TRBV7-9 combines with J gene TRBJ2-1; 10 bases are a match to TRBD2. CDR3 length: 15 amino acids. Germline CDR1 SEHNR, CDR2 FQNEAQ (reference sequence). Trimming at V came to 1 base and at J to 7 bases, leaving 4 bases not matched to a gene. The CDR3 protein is CASSLGPGLANEQFF. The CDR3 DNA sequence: TGTGCCAGCAGCTTAGGACCGGGACTAGCGAATGAGCAGTTCTTC.

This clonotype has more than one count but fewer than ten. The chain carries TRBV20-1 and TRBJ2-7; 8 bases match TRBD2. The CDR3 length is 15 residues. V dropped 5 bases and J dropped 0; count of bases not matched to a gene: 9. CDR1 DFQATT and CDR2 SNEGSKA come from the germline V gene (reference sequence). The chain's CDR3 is CSASDPTSVSYEQYF. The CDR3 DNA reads TGCAGTGCTTCAGACCCGACTAGCGTCTCCTACGAGCAGTACTTC.

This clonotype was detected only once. CDR3 nucleotides: TGTGCCAGCAGTTACTCGGCGGGAAACACTGAAGCTTTCTTT. It translates to CASSYSAGNTEAFF. J is TRBJ1-1 and V is TRBV6-5; D is ambiguous. From germline, CDR1 is MNHEY and CDR2 SVGAGI. V lost 0 bases to trimming and J lost 2 bases, with 7 bases between them. The CDR3 is made up of 14 amino acids.

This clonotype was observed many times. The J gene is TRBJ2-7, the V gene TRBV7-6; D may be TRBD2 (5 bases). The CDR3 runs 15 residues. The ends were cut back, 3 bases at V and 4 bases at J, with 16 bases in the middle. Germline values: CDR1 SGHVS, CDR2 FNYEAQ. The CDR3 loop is CASSFGPDGGYEQYF. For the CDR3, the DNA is TGTGCCAGCAGCTTTGGACCGGACGGAGGATACGAGCAGTACTTC.

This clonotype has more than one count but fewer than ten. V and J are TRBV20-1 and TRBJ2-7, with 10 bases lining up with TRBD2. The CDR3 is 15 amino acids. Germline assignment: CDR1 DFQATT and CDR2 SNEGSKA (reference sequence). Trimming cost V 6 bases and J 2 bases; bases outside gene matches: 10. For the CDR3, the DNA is TGCAGTGCCGCCCCAGCTAGCGGGAGTACCTACGAGCAGTACTTC. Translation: CSAAPASGSTYEQYF.

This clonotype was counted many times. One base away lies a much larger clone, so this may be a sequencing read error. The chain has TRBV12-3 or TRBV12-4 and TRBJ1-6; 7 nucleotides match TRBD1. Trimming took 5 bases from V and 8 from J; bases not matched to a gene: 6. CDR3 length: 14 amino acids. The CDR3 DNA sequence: TGTGCCAGCAGTGATAAGGGGGCAGATTCACCCCTCCACTTT. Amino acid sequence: CASSDKGADSPLHF.

The DNA of the CDR3 is TGCAGCGTTGCAGTGACAGGGGCCTACGAGCAGTACTTC. This sequence encodes CSVAVTGAYEQYF. The V call is TRBV29-1, the J call TRBJ2-7; 8 bases fit TRBD1. Germline V gives CDR1 SQVTM, CDR2 ANQGSEA. This CDR3 is 13 amino acids long. The trim removed 4 bases at V and 2 bases at J, leaving 4 bases unmatched.

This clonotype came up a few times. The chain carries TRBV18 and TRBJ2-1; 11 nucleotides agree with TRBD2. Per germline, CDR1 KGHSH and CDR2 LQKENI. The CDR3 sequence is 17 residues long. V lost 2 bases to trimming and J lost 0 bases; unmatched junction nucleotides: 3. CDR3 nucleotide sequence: TGTGCCAGCTCACCATCGACTAGCGGGGTCTCCTACAATGAGCAGTTCTTC. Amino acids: CASSPSTSGVSYNEQFF.

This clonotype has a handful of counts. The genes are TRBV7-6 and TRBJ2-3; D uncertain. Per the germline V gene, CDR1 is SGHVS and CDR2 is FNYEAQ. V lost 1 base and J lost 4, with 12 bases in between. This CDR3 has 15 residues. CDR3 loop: CASSLGASISDTQYF. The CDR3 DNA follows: TGTGCCAGCAGCTTAGGGGCTAGTATTTCAGATACGCAGTATTTT.

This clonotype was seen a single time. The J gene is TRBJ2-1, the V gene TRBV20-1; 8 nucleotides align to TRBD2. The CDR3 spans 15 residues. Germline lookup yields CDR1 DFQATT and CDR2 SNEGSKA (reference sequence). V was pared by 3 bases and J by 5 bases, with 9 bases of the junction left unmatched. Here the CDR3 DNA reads TGCAGTGCTAGTGCACTAGCGGCTATCCACAATGAGCAGTTCTTC. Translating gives CSASALAAIHNEQFF.

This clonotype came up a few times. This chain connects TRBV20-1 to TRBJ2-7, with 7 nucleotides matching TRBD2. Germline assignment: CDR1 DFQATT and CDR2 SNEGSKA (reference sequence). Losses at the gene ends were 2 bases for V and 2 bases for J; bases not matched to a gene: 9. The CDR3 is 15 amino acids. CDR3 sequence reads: CSARSPREAPYEQYF. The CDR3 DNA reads TGCAGTGCTAGATCCCCCCGGGAGGCCCCCTACGAGCAGTACTTC.

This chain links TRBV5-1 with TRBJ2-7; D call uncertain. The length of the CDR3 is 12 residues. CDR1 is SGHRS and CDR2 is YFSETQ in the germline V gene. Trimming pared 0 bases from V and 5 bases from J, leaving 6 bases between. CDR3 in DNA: TGCGCCAGCAGCTTGGTGGCAGACGAGCAGTACTTC. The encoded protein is CASSLVADEQYF. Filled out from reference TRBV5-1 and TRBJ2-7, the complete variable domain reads KAGVTQTPRYLIKTRGQQVTLSCSPISGHRSVSWYQQTPGQGLQFLFEYFSETQRNKGNFPGRFSGRQFSNSRSEMNVSTLELGDSALYLCASSLVADEQYFGPGTRLTVT.

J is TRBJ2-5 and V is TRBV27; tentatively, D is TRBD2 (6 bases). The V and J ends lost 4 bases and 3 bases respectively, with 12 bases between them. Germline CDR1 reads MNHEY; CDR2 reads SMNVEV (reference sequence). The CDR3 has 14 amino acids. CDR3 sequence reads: CASSSRGWEETQYF. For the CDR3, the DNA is TGTGCCAGCAGTTCCCGGGGGTGGGAAGAGACCCAGTACTTC.

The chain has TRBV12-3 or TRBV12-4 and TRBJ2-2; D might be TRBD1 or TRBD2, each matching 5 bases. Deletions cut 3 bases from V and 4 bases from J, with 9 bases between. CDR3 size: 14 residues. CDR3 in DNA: TGTGCCAGCAGTTTGGGGACGACCACCGGGGAGCTGTTTTTT. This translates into CASSLGTTTGELFF.

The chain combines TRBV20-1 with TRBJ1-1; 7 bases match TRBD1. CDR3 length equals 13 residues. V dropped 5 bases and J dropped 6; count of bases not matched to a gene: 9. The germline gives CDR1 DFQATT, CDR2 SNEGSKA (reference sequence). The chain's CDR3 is CSARQGGRAEAFF. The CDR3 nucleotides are TGCAGTGCTCGACAGGGAGGGAGGGCTGAAGCTTTCTTT.